The clone carrying this T cell receptor beta chain is a singleton in its sample. Other DNA sequences within the sample encode an identical CDR3. Trimming took off 1 base at V and 5 bases at J, with 11 bases between the two ends. CDR1 is GTSNPN and CDR2 is SVGIG in the germline V gene (reference sequence). The CDR3 length is 13 residues. Data came from immunoSEQ multiplex PCR; TCRdb stores just in-frame clones and leaves some out. The sample holds some 2,000,000 clones, about 95% seen once. The sample originates from a study of shared clonotypes between healthy human individuals. Naive CD8 cells, CD45RO-negative and positively selected for CCR7, excluded terminally differentiated effector memory CD45RA+ cells.

The sequence came from a young man in good health. The material sequenced was naive CD8+ T cells sorted from blood. This chain connects TRBV30 to TRBJ1-1; perhaps TRBD1 as D (5 bases). The CDR3, as DNA: TGTGCCTGGAGTGGGGGGGGAGGAACTGAAGCTTTCTTT. Its translation is CAWSGGGGTEAFF.